Shown below are 23 T cell receptor beta chains from a single sample sequenced in a study of immune evolution from preneoplasia to lung adenocarcinoma. TCRdb keeps only in-frame clones here, not all; method: immunoSEQ multiplex PCR. Of 3,500 to 4,000 clones listed, 77% were seen once; the top ten hold roughly an eighth. Sequencing was done on a sample of FFPE adjacent normal lung tissue. The receptors were sampled from an older person with lung adenocarcinoma.

V gene TRBV9 combines with J gene TRBJ1-1; D remains ambiguous. The CDR3 totals 15 residues. Trimming removed 4 bases from V and 2 bases from J, with 15 bases in between. Germline V gene sequence: CDR1 SGDLS, CDR2 YYNGEE. CDR3 sequence reads: CASSQLLAGNTEAFF. The CDR3 DNA follows: TGTGCCAGCAGCCAGTTGTTAGCCGGAAACACTGAAGCTTTCTTT.

This clone ranks as large. This chain connects TRBV4-3 to TRBJ2-3, with TRBD2 matching 7 bases. The CDR3 consists of 15 residues. In germline, CDR1 is LGHNA, CDR2 YSLEER. Germline trimming cut 4 bases from V and 3 bases from J; bases unmatched to any gene: 7. The CDR3 loop reads CASSRGGGITDTQYF. In DNA form, the CDR3 reads TGCGCCAGCAGCCGGGGGGGAGGGATAACAGATACGCAGTATTTT.

The rearrangement links TRBV4-3 to TRBJ1-2, with D unclear. Trimming took 4 bases from V and 4 from J, leaving 16 bases between them. The CDR3 is 15 amino acids. CDR1 is LGHNA and CDR2 is YSLEER in the germline V gene. The CDR3 nucleotides read TGCGCCAGCAGCCCCGGCGGGAATGCCGCCTATGGCTACACCTTC. It yields the protein CASSPGGNAAYGYTF.

The chain employs TRBV6-5 and TRBJ1-2, with 8 bases lining up with TRBD1. V gave up 7 bases and J gave up 3 bases; unmatched junction bases: 4. Looked up from germline, CDR1 is MNHEY and CDR2 is SVGAGI. There are 13 residues in the CDR3. CDR3: CASIGGQDYGYTF. In DNA form, the CDR3 reads TGTGCCAGCATTGGGGGACAGGACTATGGCTACACCTTC.

This sequence joins TRBV19 and TRBJ2-1; 8 positions agree with TRBD1. The CDR3 is 15 amino acids. V lost 6 bases, J lost 4 bases, and 8 bases stayed unmatched. The germline CDR1 and CDR2 sequences are LNHDA and SQIVND (reference sequence). The CDR3 sequence: CASSRQGWGYNEQFF. CDR3 DNA sequence: TGTGCCAGTAGCAGACAGGGGTGGGGATACAATGAGCAGTTCTTC.

J is TRBJ2-7 and V is TRBV4-1; possible D gene TRBD1, 5 bases. In germline, CDR1 is MGHRA, CDR2 YSYEKL. Trimming left V 1 base short and J 0 bases short, with 7 bases between. CDR3 length: 14 residues. As DNA, the CDR3 is TGCGCCAGCAGCCAAGCGGACACCTCCTACGAGCAGTACTTC. Protein sequence: CASSQADTSYEQYF.

The rearrangement links TRBV6-6 to TRBJ2-5; 10 nucleotides line up with TRBD1. Trimming at V came to 6 bases and at J to 5 bases, leaving 12 bases not matched to a gene. Germline V CDR1 and CDR2: MNHNY, SVGAGI (reference sequence). The CDR3 covers 16 residues. CDR3 in amino acids: CASRDRTGGFHETQYF. CDR3 nucleotides: TGTGCCAGCAGAGACCGGACAGGGGGGTTTCACGAGACCCAGTACTTC.

The chain uses TRBV28 and TRBJ1-1, with 7 bases fitting TRBD1. The CDR3 consists of 15 residues. Germline trimming cut 5 bases from V and 0 bases from J; bases unmatched to any gene: 6. The V gene's germline CDR1 is MDHEN and CDR2 SYDVKM. The CDR3 nucleotides read TGTGCCAGCAGTCCCCCGACAGGGATGAACACTGAAGCTTTCTTT. This gives the protein CASSPPTGMNTEAFF.

The CDR3 nucleotides read TGTGCCAGCAGCCTCCGGACAGGGGCGGACACCGGGGAGCTGTTTTTT. Protein product: CASSLRTGADTGELFF. This chain links TRBV11-2 with TRBJ2-2; 9 bases are a match to TRBD1. In germline, CDR1 is SGHAT, CDR2 FQNNGV. The CDR3 is 16 amino acids. V lost 5 bases and J lost 3; bases outside the gene matches: 7.

This clone turned up a few times. The chain employs TRBV7-8 and TRBJ2-7; perhaps TRBD2 as D (6 bases). The V gene's germline CDR1 is SGHVS and CDR2 FQNEAQ. V dropped 5 bases and J dropped 6 bases, with 14 bases sitting between them. There are 13 residues in the CDR3. The chain's CDR3 is CASSLSDYGEQYF. CDR3 bases: TGTGCCAGCAGCCTCTCGGACTATGGCGAGCAGTACTTC.

The chain joins TRBV2 to TRBJ1-4, with 10 bases fitting TRBD1. Per germline, CDR1 SNHLY and CDR2 FYNNEI. This CDR3 comprises 17 residues. V lost 5 bases to trimming and J lost 1 base; unmatched junction nucleotides: 7. The CDR3 loop is CASSLTGGALTNEKLFF. The CDR3 nucleotides are TGTGCCAGCAGTTTGACAGGGGGCGCATTAACTAATGAAAAACTGTTTTTT.

This sequence joins TRBV6-5 and TRBJ2-5; 9 bases are shared with TRBD1. There are 15 residues in the CDR3. V trimming: 6 bases; J trimming: 5 bases; junction bases outside the gene matches: 10. Germline V gene sequence: CDR1 MNHEY, CDR2 SVGAGI. For the CDR3, the DNA is TGTGCCAGCAGGGACGGGACAGGGAGGGGTGAGACCCAGTACTTC. Its protein is CASRDGTGRGETQYF.

The rearrangement links TRBV6-1 to TRBJ2-5; D not resolved. Looked up from germline, CDR1 is MNHNS and CDR2 is SASEGT. V dropped 2 bases and J dropped 4 bases, with 11 bases sitting between them. There are 14 residues in the CDR3. CDR3 sequence: CASSETVGLETQYF. CDR3 DNA: TGTGCCAGCAGTGAAACGGTAGGGCTAGAGACCCAGTACTTC.

V gene TRBV6-5 combines with J gene TRBJ2-1; D could derive from TRBD1 or TRBD2 (5 bases each). The CDR3 spans 13 residues. V was trimmed by 5 bases and J by 5 bases, leaving 10 bases between them. CDR1 MNHEY and CDR2 SVGAGI come from the germline V gene. The CDR3 loop reads CASSPGTHNEQFF. The DNA for the CDR3 is TGTGCCAGCAGTCCCGGGACCCACAATGAGCAGTTCTTC.

V gene TRBV7-9 combines with J gene TRBJ2-1; no firm D call. The CDR3 has 15 residues. The ends were cut back, 2 bases at V and 2 bases at J, with 10 bases in the middle. The V gene's germline CDR1 is SEHNR and CDR2 FQNEAQ (reference sequence). CDR3 amino acids: CASSLLALAYNEQFF. CDR3 coding DNA: TGTGCCAGCAGCTTATTGGCCCTTGCCTACAATGAGCAGTTCTTC.

With respect to this clone: The CDR3 does not end in the conserved phenylalanine or tryptophan, so this is likely a read error. The DNA is left out, because the CDR3 cannot be placed on it with certainty; the CDR3 is given as TCRdb lists it. CDR3: CASSVAPTGTPK. The V gene is TRBV9, the J gene TRBJ1-6; the table's D call, TRBD1, has no DNA check behind it. Germline V gene data show CDR1 as SGDLS and CDR2 as YYNGEE. Counting both end residues, the CDR3 totals 12 amino acids.

The genes are TRBV19 and TRBJ2-5; D is ambiguous. With 0 bases removed from V and 4 bases from J, the gap between germline ends came to 12 bases. Germline CDR1 reads LNHDA; CDR2 reads SQIVND (reference sequence). The CDR3 length is 15 residues. The CDR3 coding sequence is TGTGCCAGTAGTATAGAGGCGTCTAGTGGAGAGACCCAGTACTTC. This translates into CASSIEASSGETQYF.

V is TRBV19 and J is TRBJ1-1, with D maybe TRBD1 (6 bases). The germline V gene has CDR1 LNHDA and CDR2 SQIVND (reference sequence). This CDR3 is 16 amino acids long. Trimming removed 3 bases at V and 5 bases at J, with 19 bases between. CDR3 sequence (DNA): TGTGCCAGTAGTATGGGGGCCCCCGGACCCAGTACTGAAGCTTTCTTT. Translated: CASSMGAPGPSTEAFF.

J is TRBJ2-7 and V is TRBV6-1; possible D gene TRBD2, 5 bases. The CDR3 is made up of 14 amino acids. CDR1 MNHNS and CDR2 SASEGT come from the germline V gene. Trimming took off 6 bases at V and 6 bases at J, with 18 bases between the two ends. Here the CDR3 reads CASRIPQRGFEQYF. The CDR3 DNA follows: TGTGCCAGCAGGATCCCTCAAAGAGGGTTCGAGCAGTACTTC.

J is TRBJ1-4 and V is TRBV4-1; no clear D gene. The CDR3 loop spans 13 amino acids. CDR1 and CDR2 from the germline V gene are MGHRA and YSYEKL. Trimming left V 0 bases short and J 5 bases short, with 4 bases between. The CDR3 DNA is TGCGCCAGCAGCCAAGATCCGAATGAAAAACTGTTTTTT. It is translated as CASSQDPNEKLFF.

The chain joins TRBV11-2 to TRBJ2-1, with 13 bases fitting TRBD2. This CDR3 spans 19 amino acids. Germline CDR1 SGHAT, CDR2 FQNNGV. Losses at the gene ends were 2 bases for V and 0 bases for J; bases not matched to a gene: 7. This CDR3 reads CASSLRTSGGPSSYNEQFF. CDR3 bases: TGTGCCAGCAGCTTACGGACTAGCGGGGGCCCTAGCTCCTACAATGAGCAGTTCTTC.

The chain is built from TRBV29-1 and TRBJ2-7, with D possibly being TRBD2 (6 bases). This CDR3 spans 11 amino acids. Per the germline V gene, CDR1 is SQVTM and CDR2 is ANQGSEA. Trimming left V 5 bases short and J 3 bases short, with 8 bases between. The CDR3 is CSVRGSYEQYF. The CDR3 region has the DNA TGCAGCGTTCGGGGGAGCTACGAGCAGTACTTC.

This chain links TRBV5-5 with TRBJ2-3; perhaps D is TRBD1 or TRBD2 (5 bases each). V was trimmed by 0 bases and J by 6 bases, leaving 8 bases between them. The CDR3 contains 13 residues. Germline CDR1 is SGHKS and CDR2 is YYEKEE (reference sequence). CDR3 amino acids: CASSLGGEDTQYF. Written as DNA, the CDR3 is TGTGCCAGCAGCTTGGGAGGGGAGGATACGCAGTATTTT.